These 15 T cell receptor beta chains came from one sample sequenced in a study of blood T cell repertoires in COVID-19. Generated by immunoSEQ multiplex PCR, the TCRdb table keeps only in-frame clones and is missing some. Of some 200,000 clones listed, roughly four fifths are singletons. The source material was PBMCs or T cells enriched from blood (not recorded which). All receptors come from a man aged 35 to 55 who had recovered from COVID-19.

CDR3 amino acids: CASSLAPTSGRGNEQFF. The CDR3 region has the DNA TGCGCCAGCAGTCTGGCCCCGACTAGCGGGAGAGGAAATGAGCAGTTCTTC. The chain carries TRBV5-1 and TRBJ2-1; TRBD2 matches 12 bases. The ends lost 5 bases at V and 7 bases at J; junction bases unmatched: 13. CDR1 is SGHRS and CDR2 is YFSETQ in the germline V gene. This CDR3 is 17 amino acids long. Using reference TRBV5-1 and TRBJ2-1 for the parts outside the CDR3, the full variable domain is KAGVTQTPRYLIKTRGQQVTLSCSPISGHRSVSWYQQTPGQGLQFLFEYFSETQRNKGNFPGRFSGRQFSNSRSEMNVSTLELGDSALYLCASSLAPTSGRGNEQFFGPGTRLTVL.

In DNA, the CDR3 is TGTGCCTGGAGTGGCGGAGGAGGGGGCAATCAGCCCCAGCATTTT. Translating gives CAWSGGGGGNQPQHF. This rearrangement joins TRBV30 to TRBJ1-5, with D possibly being TRBD1 (5 bases). V shed 1 base and J shed 2 bases, with 12 bases lying between them. CDR1 and CDR2 (germline): GTSNPN, SVGIG (reference sequence). The CDR3 has 15 residues.

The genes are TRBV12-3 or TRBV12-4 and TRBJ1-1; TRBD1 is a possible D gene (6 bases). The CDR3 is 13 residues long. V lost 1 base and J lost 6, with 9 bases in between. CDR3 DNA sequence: TGTGCCAGCAGTTTAGAGGGGGGGCCTGAAGCTTTCTTT. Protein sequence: CASSLEGGPEAFF.

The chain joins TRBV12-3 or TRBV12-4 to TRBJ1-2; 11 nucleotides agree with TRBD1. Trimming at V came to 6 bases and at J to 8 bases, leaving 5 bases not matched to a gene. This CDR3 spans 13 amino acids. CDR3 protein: CASRPGTGGGYTF. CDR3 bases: TGTGCCAGCAGACCAGGGACAGGGGGAGGCTACACCTTC.

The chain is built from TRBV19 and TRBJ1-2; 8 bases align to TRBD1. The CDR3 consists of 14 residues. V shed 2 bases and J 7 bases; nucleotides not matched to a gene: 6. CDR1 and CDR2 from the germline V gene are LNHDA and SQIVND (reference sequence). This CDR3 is CASSINGQGPGYTF. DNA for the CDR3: TGTGCCAGTAGTATAAATGGACAGGGACCTGGCTACACCTTC.

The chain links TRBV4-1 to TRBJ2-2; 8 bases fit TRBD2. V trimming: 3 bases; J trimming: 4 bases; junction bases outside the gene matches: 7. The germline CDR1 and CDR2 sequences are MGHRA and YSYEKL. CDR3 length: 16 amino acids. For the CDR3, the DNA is TGCGCCAGCAGCCAGACCGGGACTAGTGGCACCGGGGAGCTGTTTTTT. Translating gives CASSQTGTSGTGELFF.

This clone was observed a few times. CDR3 sequence (DNA): TGTGCCAGCAGCCCAGGGACAGGGGGAAACACCATATATTTT. Protein sequence: CASSPGTGGNTIYF. V and J are TRBV7-8 and TRBJ1-3; 9 bases agree with TRBD1. The length of the CDR3 is 14 residues. Germline CDR1 reads SGHVS; CDR2 reads FQNEAQ. The trim removed 5 bases at V and 4 bases at J, leaving 3 bases unmatched.

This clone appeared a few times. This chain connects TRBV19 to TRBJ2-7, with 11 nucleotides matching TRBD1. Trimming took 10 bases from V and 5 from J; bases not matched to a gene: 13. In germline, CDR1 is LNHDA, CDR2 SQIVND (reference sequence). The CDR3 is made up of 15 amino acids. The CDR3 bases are TGTGCCACCTTTTCTGGACAGGGGGCAGCTAACGAGCAGTACTTC. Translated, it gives CATFSGQGAANEQYF.

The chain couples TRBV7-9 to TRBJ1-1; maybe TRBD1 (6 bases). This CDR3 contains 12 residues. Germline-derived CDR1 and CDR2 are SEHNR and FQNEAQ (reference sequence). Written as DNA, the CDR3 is TGTCATGGGCACAGGGTGGGGACTGAAGCTTTCTTT. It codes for CHGHRVGTEAFF. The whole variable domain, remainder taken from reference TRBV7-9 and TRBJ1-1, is DTGVSQNPRHKITKRGQNVTFRCDPISEHNRLYWYRQTLGQGPEFLTYFQNEAQLEKSRLLSDRFSAERPKGSFSTLEIQRTEQGDSAMYLCHGHRVGTEAFFGQGTRLTVV.

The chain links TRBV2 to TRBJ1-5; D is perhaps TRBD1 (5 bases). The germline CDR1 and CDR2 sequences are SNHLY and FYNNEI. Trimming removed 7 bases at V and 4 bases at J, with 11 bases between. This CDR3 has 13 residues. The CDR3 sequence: CASNRQINQPQHF. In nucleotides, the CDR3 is TGTGCCAGCAACAGGCAGATAAATCAGCCCCAGCATTTT.

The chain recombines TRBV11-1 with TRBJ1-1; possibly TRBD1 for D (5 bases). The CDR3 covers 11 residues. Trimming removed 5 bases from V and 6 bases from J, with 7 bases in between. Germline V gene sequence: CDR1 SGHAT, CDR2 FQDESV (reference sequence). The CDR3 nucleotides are TGTGCCAGCAGCCGGACATCTGAAGCTTTCTTT. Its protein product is CASSRTSEAFF.

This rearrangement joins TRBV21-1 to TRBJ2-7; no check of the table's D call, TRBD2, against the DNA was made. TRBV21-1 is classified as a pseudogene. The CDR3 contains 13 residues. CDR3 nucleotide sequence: TGTGCCAGCAGCAAAGGGAGGCGAAACGAGCAGTACTTC. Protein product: CASSKGRRNEQYF.

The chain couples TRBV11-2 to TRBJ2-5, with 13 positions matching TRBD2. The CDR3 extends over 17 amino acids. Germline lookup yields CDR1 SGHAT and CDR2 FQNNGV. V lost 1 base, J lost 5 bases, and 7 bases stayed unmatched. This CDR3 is CASSLAGTSGVRETQYF. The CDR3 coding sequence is TGTGCCAGCAGCTTAGCCGGGACTAGCGGGGTTAGGGAGACCCAGTACTTC. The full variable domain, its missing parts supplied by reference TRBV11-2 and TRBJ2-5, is EAGVAQSPRYKIIEKRQSVAFWCNPISGHATLYWYQQILGQGPKLLIQFQNNGVVDDSQLPKDRFSAERLKGVDSTLKIQPAKLEDSAVYLCASSLAGTSGVRETQYFGPGTRLLVL.

As DNA, the CDR3 is TGTGCCAGCTCACCTTTCGGGACTAGCGGGAGTAGGTCCTACAATGAGCAGTTCTTC. The encoded protein is CASSPFGTSGSRSYNEQFF. The rearrangement joins TRBV18 to TRBJ2-1; 14 nucleotides line up with TRBD2. The trim removed 3 bases at V and 1 base at J, leaving 8 bases unmatched. The CDR3 covers 19 residues. Germline CDR1 is KGHSH and CDR2 is LQKENI.

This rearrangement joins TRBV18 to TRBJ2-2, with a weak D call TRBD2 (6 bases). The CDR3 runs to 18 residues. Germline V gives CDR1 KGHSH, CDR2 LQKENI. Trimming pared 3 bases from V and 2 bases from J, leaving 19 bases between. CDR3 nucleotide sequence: TGTGCCAGCTCACCCCAGGTTCTGGCGGGGCCTAACACCGGGGAGCTGTTTTTT. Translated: CASSPQVLAGPNTGELFF.